This TCR beta chain was captured by sequencing in a study of T cell clonotyping in hematopoietic cell transplantation. The table came from immunoSEQ multiplex PCR; TCRdb's copy has only in-frame clones and leaves some out. This table holds about 9,600 clones, approximately 77% found once. Findings and caveats of the study: At the given depth, recipient repertoires were over 95% de novo clonotypes. After transplant, recipient diversity fell while pathologically expanded clonotypes grew through day 180.

Germline V lookup: CDR1 MRHNA, CDR2 SNTAGT. Trimming removed 3 bases from V and 4 bases from J; junction bases left unmatched: 5. The CDR3 spans 15 residues. Recipients were bled about 28 days pretransplant and at posttransplant days 30, 100, 180. As concerns this clone: Its cognate antigen is unknown.

The sequence was obtained from a female patient between 35 and 55 years old who had an allogeneic stem cell transplant from a related donor, so T cells may come from the graft donor. Some clones in this sample may be carry-over from other donors' samples. This specimen consisted of PBMCs, obtained 30 days after allogeneic stem cell transplant. The rearrangement links TRBV6-4 to TRBJ2-5; TRBD2 matches 10 bases. CDR3 in DNA: TGTGCCAGCAGTGAGGCTAGCGGGAGTGGAGAGACCCAGTACTTC. Amino acid sequence: CASSEASGSGETQYF.